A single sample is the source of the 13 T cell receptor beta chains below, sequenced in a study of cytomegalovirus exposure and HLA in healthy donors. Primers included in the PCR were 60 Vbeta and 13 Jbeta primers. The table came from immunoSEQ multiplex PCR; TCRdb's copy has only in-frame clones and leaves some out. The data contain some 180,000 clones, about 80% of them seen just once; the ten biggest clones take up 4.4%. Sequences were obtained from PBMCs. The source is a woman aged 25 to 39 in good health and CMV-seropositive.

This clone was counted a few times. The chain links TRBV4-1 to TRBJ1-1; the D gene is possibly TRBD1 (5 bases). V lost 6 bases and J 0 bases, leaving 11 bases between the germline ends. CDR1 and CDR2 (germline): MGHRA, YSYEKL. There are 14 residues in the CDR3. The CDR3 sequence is CASRGPLMNTEAFF. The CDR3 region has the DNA TGCGCCAGCAGGGGGCCCTTGATGAACACTGAAGCTTTCTTT.

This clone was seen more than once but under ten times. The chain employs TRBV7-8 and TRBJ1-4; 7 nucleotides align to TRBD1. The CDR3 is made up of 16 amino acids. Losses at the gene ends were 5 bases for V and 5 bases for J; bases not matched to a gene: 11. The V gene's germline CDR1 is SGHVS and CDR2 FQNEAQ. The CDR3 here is CASSLSRTGRNEKLFF. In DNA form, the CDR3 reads TGTGCCAGCAGCCTTAGCCGGACAGGCCGGAATGAAAAACTGTTTTTT.

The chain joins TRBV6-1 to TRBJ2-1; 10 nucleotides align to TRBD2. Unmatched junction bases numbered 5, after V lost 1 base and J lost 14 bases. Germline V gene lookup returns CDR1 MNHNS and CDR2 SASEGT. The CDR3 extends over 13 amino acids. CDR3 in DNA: TGTGCCAGCAGTGAAGGACAGCGGGGGGGAGAGTTCTTC. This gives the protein CASSEGQRGGEFF.

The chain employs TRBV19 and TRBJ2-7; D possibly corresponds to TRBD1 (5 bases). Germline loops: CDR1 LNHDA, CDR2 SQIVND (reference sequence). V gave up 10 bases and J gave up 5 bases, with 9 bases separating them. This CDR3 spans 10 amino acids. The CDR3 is CATQGNEQYF. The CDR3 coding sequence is TGTGCCACCCAGGGAAACGAGCAGTACTTC.

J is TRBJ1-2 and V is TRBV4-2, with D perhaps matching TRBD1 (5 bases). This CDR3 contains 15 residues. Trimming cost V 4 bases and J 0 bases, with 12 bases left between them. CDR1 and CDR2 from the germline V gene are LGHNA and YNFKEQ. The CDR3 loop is CASSPRQQPNYGYTF. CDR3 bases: TGTGCCAGCAGCCCCAGACAGCAGCCTAACTATGGCTACACCTTC.

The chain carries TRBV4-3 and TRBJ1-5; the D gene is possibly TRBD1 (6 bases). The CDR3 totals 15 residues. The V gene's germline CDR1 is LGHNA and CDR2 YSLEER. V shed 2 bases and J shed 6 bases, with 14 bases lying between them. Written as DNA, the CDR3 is TGCGCCAGCAGCCAAACGAGGGGGTTTGGTCAGCCCCAGCATTTT. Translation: CASSQTRGFGQPQHF.

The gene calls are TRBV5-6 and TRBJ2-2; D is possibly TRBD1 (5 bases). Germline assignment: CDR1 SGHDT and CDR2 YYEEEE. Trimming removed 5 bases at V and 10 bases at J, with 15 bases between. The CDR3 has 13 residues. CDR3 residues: CASSYKGAEELFF. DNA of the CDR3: TGTGCCAGCAGTTATAAAGGGGCGGAGGAGCTGTTTTTT.

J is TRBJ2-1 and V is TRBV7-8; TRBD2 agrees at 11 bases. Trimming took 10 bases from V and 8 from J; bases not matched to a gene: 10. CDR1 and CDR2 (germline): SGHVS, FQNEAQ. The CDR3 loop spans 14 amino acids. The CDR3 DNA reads TGTGCCACCCTAATTACTAGCGGGAGTTATGAGCAGTTCTTC. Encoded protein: CATLITSGSYEQFF.

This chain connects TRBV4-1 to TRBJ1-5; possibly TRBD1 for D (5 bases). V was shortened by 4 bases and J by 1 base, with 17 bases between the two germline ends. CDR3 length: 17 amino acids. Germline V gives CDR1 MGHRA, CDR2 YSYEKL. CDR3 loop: CASSRRGRGGSNQPQHF. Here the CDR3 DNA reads TGCGCCAGCAGCCGACGGGGACGCGGAGGGAGCAATCAGCCCCAGCATTTT.

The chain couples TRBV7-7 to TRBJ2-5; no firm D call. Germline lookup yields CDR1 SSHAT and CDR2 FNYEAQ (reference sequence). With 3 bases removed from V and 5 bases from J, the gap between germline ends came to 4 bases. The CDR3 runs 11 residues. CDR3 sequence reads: CASSFGETQYF. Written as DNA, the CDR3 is TGTGCCAGCAGCTTCGGTGAGACCCAGTACTTC.

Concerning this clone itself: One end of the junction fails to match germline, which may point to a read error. CDR3 bases: TGTGCCAGTGGGGTGACTAGCGGCTCCCACGAGCAGTACTTC. Translation: CASGVTSGSHEQYF. The V and J genes are TRBV19 and TRBJ2-7, with 9 bases aligning to TRBD2. From germline, CDR1 is LNHDA and CDR2 SQIVND (reference sequence). CDR3 length: 14 amino acids.

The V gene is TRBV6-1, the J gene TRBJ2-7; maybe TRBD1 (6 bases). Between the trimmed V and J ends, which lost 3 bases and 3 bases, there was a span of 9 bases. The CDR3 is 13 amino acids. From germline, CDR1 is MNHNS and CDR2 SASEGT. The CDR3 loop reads CASSDVQGYEQYF. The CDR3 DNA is TGTGCCAGCAGTGATGTACAGGGCTACGAGCAGTACTTC.

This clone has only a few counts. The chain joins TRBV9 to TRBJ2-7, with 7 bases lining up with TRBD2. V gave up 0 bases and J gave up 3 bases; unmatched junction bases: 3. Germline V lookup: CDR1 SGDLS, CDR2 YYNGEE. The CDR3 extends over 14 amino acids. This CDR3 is CASSVGGEGYEQYF. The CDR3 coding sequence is TGTGCCAGCAGCGTAGGTGGGGAGGGCTACGAGCAGTACTTC. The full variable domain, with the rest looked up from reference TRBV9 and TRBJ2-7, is DSGVTQTPKHLITATGQRVTLRCSPRSGDLSVYWYQQSLDQGLQFLIQYYNGEERAKGNILERFSAQQFPDLHSELNLSSLELGDSALYFCASSVGGEGYEQYFGPGTRLTVT.